This T cell receptor (beta chain) was recorded in a study of shared clonotypes between healthy human individuals. Across the study: Two female and a few male donors aged 18 to 49 were enrolled.

The CDR3 contains 15 residues. Germline CDR1 is KGHSH and CDR2 is LQKENI. V was pared by 0 bases and J by 1 base, with 8 bases between. Study-wide results and caveats: Naive subsets usually exceeded memory subsets in estimated richness.

About this clone itself: Its antigen is undetermined.

Assay used: immunoSEQ multiplex PCR; TCRdb lists only in-frame clones, some missing. Among roughly 2.6 million clones, 90% to 95% were seen once, and the ten largest hold roughly 0.15%. This sequence was found in a man younger than 30 in good health. This chain uses TRBV18 with TRBJ2-3; D perhaps matches TRBD2 (6 bases). Material: naive CD4+ T cells sorted from blood. Subset: CD45RA+ positively selected. The CDR3 DNA reads TGTGCCAGCTCACCACCGGTAGCGGGCACAGATACGCAGTATTTT. This sequence encodes CASSPPVAGTDTQYF.